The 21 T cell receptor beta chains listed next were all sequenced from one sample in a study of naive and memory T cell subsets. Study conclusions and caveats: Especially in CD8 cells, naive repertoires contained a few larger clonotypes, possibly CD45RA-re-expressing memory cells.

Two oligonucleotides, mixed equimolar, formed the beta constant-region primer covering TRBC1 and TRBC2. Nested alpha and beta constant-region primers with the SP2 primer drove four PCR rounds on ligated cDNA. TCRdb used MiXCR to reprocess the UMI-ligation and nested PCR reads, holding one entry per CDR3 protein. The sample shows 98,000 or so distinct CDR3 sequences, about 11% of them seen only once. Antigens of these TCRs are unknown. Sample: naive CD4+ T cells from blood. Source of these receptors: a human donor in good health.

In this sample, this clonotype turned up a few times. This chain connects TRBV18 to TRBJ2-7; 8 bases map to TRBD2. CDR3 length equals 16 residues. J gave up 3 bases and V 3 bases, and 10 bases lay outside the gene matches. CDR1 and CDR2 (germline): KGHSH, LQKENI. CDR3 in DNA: TGTGCCAGCTCACCGCAAACTAGCGGCTTCAGCTACGAGCAGTACTTC. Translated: CASSPQTSGFSYEQYF.

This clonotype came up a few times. CDR3 nucleotide sequence: TGTGCCAGCAGTTTAGTTCATCTCGCGGGACGAGAGCTGTTTTTT. As protein: CASSLVHLAGRELFF. The chain joins TRBV12-3 or TRBV12-4 to TRBJ2-2, with D perhaps TRBD2 (6 bases). Trimming removed 1 base from V and 11 bases from J, with 17 bases in between. The CDR3 consists of 15 residues.

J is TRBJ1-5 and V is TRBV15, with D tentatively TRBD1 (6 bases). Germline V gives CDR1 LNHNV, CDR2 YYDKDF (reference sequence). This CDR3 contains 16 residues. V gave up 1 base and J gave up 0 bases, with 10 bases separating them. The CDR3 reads CATSRVRGYSNQPQHF. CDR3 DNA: TGTGCCACCAGCAGAGTCAGGGGCTATAGCAATCAGCCCCAGCATTTT.

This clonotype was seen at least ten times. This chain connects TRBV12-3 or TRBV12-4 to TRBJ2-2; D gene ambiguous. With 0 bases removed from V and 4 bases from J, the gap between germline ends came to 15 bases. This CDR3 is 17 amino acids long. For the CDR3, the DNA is TGTGCCAGCAGTTTAGCTGGCAGGAGATTTCCCACCGGGGAGCTGTTTTTT. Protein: CASSLAGRRFPTGELFF.

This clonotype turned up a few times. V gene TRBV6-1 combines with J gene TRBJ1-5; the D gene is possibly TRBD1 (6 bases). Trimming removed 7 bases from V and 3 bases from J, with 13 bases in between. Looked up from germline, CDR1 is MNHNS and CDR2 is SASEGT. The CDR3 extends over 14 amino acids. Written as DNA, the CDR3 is TGTGCCAGCATCGGGGGCGTTGTCAATCAGCCCCAGCATTTT. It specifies CASIGGVVNQPQHF.

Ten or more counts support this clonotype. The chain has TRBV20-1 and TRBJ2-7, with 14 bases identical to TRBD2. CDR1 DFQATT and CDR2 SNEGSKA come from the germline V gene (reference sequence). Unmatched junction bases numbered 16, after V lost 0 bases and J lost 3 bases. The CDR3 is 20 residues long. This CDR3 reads CSARDPSGLAGGTVYYEQYF. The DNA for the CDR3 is TGCAGTGCTAGAGATCCCTCTGGACTAGCGGGGGGCACAGTCTACTACGAGCAGTACTTC.

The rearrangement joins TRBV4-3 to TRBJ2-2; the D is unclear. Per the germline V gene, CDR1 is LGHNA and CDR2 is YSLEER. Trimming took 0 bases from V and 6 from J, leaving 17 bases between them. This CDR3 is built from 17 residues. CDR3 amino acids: CASSQEGAASLAGELFF. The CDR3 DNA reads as TGCGCCAGCAGCCAAGAAGGAGCCGCTTCCCTAGCCGGGGAGCTGTTTTTT.

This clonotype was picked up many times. The CDR3 coding sequence is TGTGCCAGCAGCGGGCACCAAGGGGGCTACGTCTCTGGAAACACCATATATTTT. It specifies CASSGHQGGYVSGNTIYF. The chain recombines TRBV7-9 with TRBJ1-3, with TRBD1 matching over 7 bases. V was clipped by 5 bases and J by 0 bases; unmatched bases: 13. The CDR3 runs 18 residues. Germline V gene lookup returns CDR1 SEHNR and CDR2 FQNEAQ (reference sequence).

CDR3 sequence: CASSLEITSSYNEQFF. The CDR3 DNA sequence: TGCGCCAGCAGCCTCGAAATTACGAGCTCCTACAATGAGCAGTTCTTC. The rearrangement uses TRBV5-1 and TRBJ2-1; D is undetermined. From germline, CDR1 is SGHRS and CDR2 YFSETQ. There are 16 residues in the CDR3. V gave up 4 bases and J gave up 0 bases, with 14 bases separating them.

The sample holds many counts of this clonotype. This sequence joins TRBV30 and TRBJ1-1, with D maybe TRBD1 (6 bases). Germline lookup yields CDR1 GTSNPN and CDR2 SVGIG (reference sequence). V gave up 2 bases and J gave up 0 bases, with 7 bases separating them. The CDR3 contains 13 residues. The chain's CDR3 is CAWSRTVNTEAFF. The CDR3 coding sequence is TGTGCCTGGAGTAGGACAGTGAACACTGAAGCTTTCTTT. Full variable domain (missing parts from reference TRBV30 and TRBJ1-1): SQTIHQWPATLVQPVGSPLSLECTVEGTSNPNLYWYRQAAGRGLQLLFYSVGIGQISSEVPQNLSASRPQDRQFILSSKKLLLSDSGFYLCAWSRTVNTEAFFGQGTRLTVV.

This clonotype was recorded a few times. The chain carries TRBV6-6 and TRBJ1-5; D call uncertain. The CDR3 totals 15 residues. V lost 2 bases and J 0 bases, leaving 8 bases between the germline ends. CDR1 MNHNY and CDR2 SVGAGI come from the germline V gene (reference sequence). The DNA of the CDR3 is TGTGCCAGCAGTTACGGGAGGAGTAGCAATCAGCCCCAGCATTTT. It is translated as CASSYGRSSNQPQHF.

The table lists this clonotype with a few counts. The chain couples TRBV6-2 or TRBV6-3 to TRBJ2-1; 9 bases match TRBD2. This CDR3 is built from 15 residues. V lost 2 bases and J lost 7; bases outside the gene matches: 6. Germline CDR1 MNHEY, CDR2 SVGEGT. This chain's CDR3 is CASSYGGLAENEQFF. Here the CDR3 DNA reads TGTGCCAGCAGTTACGGGGGACTAGCCGAGAATGAGCAGTTCTTC.

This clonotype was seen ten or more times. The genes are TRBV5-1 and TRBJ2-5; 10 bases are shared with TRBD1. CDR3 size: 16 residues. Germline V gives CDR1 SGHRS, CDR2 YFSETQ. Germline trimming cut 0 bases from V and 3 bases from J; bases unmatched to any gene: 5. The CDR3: CASSLGDRGHKETQYF. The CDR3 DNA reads TGCGCCAGCAGCTTGGGCGACAGGGGGCATAAAGAGACCCAGTACTTC.

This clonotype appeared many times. Written as DNA, the CDR3 is TGTGCCAGCAGCTACCATGCGGCCCGATTAAAACTGTTTTTT. Amino acids: CASSYHAARLKLFF. The rearrangement joins TRBV12-3 or TRBV12-4 to TRBJ1-4; D call uncertain. The CDR3 covers 14 residues. The V end was cut by 6 bases, the J end by 10 bases, with 18 bases between.

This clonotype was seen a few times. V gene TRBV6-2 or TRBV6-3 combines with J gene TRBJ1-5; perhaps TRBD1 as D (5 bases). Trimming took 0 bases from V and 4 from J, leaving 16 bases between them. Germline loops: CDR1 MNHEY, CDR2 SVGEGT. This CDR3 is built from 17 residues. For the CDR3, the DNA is TGTGCCAGCAGTTACTCGGAGTTTAGGGACGGAAATCAGCCCCAGCATTTT. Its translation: CASSYSEFRDGNQPQHF.

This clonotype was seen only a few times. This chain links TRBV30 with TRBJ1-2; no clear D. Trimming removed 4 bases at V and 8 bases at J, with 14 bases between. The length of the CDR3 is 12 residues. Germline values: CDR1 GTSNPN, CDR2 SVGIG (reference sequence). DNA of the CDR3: TGTGCCTGGAACACCGGATCTACGGGCTACACCTTC. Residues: CAWNTGSTGYTF.

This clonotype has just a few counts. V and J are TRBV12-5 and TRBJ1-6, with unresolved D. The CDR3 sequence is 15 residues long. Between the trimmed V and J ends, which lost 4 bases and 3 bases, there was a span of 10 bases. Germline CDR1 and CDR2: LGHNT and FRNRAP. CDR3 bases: TGTGCTAGTGGTTCGGACGCCGACTATAATTCACCCCTCCACTTT. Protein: CASGSDADYNSPLHF.

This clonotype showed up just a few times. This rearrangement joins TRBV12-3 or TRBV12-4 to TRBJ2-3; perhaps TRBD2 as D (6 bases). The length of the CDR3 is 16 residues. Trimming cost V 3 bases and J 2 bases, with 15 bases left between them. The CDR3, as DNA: TGTGCCAGCAGTTTGAGGTGGACGGGGGTCACAGATACGCAGTATTTT. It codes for CASSLRWTGVTDTQYF.

CDR3 coding DNA: TGTGCCATCAGTGTCCGGTTGGGGAATCAGCCCCAGCATTTT. It codes for CAISVRLGNQPQHF. V gene TRBV10-3 combines with J gene TRBJ1-5; D uncertain. V lost 4 bases and J lost 4, with 11 bases in between. The CDR3 is made up of 14 amino acids. Germline V gene data show CDR1 as ENHRY and CDR2 as SYGVKD.

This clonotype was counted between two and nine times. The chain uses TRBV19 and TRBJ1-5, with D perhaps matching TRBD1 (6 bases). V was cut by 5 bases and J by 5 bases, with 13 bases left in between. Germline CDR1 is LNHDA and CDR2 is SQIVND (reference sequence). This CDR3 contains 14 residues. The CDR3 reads CASSATGFDQPQHF. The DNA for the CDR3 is TGTGCCAGTAGTGCGACAGGCTTTGATCAGCCCCAGCATTTT.

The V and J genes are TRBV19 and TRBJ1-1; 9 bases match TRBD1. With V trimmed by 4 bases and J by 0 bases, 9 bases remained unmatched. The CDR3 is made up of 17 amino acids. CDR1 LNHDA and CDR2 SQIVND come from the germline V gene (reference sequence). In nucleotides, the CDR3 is TGTGCCAGTAGTAAGGACAGGGGCCGGGTTATGAACACTGAAGCTTTCTTT. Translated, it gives CASSKDRGRVMNTEAFF.